Listed below are T cell receptor beta chains from one sample, sequenced in a study of blood T cell repertoires in COVID-19. Sequenced by immunoSEQ multiplex PCR; TCRdb stores in-frame clones only, minus some. The table shows 100,000 to 150,000 clones, with about 70% occurring only once. The sequencing input was peripheral blood. Receptors were obtained from a woman between 65 and 79 years old with acute or convalescent COVID-19. Each CDR3 is given with its conserved first and last residue. Each record gives: J gene, CDR3 length, clone size, D gene, V gene, CDR3 protein, CDR3 DNA. A D gene is named only where the DNA matches it firmly. Size is omitted from some rows. Given values are once, few, many or a class for expanded clones.

TRBJ2-7 | 14 | NA | TRBD2 | TRBV5-1 | CASSLGGLVYEQYF | TGCGCCAGCAGCTTGGGGGGACTAGTGTACGAGCAGTACTTC
TRBJ2-7 | 13 | NA | TRBD2 | TRBV6-5 | CASSIAGGPEQYF | TGTGCCAGCAGTATAGCGGGGGGCCCCGAGCAGTACTTC
TRBJ1-5 | 15 | NA | NA | TRBV19 | CASRWGRDSHQPQHF | TGTGCCAGTAGATGGGGCCGGGACTCCCATCAGCCCCAGCATTTT
TRBJ2-2 | 15 | NA | NA | TRBV6-6 | CASSYQGVYTGELFF | TGTGCCAGCAGTTATCAAGGGGTATACACCGGGGAGCTGTTTTTT
TRBJ1-1 | 14 | NA | NA | TRBV6-2/TRBV6-3 | CASSLTGRNTEAFF | TGTGCCAGCAGTTTGACAGGCCGGAACACTGAAGCTTTCTTT
TRBJ1-3 | 14 | once | NA | TRBV30 | CAWTPDSTGNTIYF | TGTGCCTGGACCCCGGACAGTACAGGAAACACCATATATTTT
TRBJ2-3 | 15 | NA | TRBD2 | TRBV4-1 | CASSQESGRGDTQYF | TGCGCCAGCAGCCAAGAAAGCGGGAGGGGTGATACGCAGTATTTT
TRBJ2-7 | 14 | few | TRBD1 | TRBV2 | CASNRDSSSYEQYF | TGTGCCAGCAATCGGGACAGTAGCTCCTACGAGCAGTACTTC
TRBJ2-7 | 15 | few | TRBD1 | TRBV28 | CASSSAGTGSSEQYF | TGTGCCAGCAGTTCCGCCGGGACAGGGAGCTCCGAGCAGTACTTC
TRBJ1-4 | 15 | NA | TRBD1 | TRBV11-2 | CASSWSDRGGEKLFF | TGTGCCAGCAGCTGGTCCGACAGGGGAGGCGAAAAACTGTTTTTT
TRBJ2-5 | 12 | NA | TRBD1 | TRBV2 | CASRTGWETQYF | TGTGCCAGCAGGACAGGGTGGGAGACCCAGTACTTC
TRBJ2-5 | 15 | few | NA | TRBV7-6 | CASSSVPGSQETQYF | TGTGCCAGCAGCTCCGTTCCGGGGTCCCAAGAGACCCAGTACTTC
TRBJ2-7 | 15 | NA | TRBD1 | TRBV5-1 | CASSARTGGGYEQYF | TGCGCCAGCAGCGCCCGGACAGGGGGCGGCTACGAGCAGTACTTC
TRBJ2-1 | 14 | NA | TRBD1 | TRBV2 | CASSDWQGADEQFF | TGTGCCAGCAGTGATTGGCAGGGGGCCGATGAGCAGTTCTTC